This T cell receptor (beta chain) was sequenced during a study of T cell responses to AZD1222 COVID-19 vaccine. Study-wide points: AZD1222 recipients seropositive at baseline numbered only 6 or 7. Clonal diversity was possibly underestimated; the donors were predominantly white British and more often female. Repertoires in all cases were sampled only once the peak T cell response had passed.

The table came from immunoSEQ multiplex PCR; TCRdb's copy has only in-frame clones and leaves some out. The profile shows about 150,000 clones, 80% to 90% of them singletons. Remarks on this clone: Its antigen remains unknown.

CDR1 and CDR2 from the germline V gene are MNHEY and SMNVEV (reference sequence). The length of the CDR3 is 15 residues. Trimming took 8 bases from V and 0 from J, leaving 13 bases between them. The clonotype comes from an adult who had recovered from COVID-19. V gene TRBV27 combines with J gene TRBJ1-4; D is ambiguous. The sample here was peripheral blood, taken after recovery from COVID-19. The CDR3 spells CASRAGLATNEKLFF. The CDR3 DNA is TGTGCCAGCCGGGCCGGCCTTGCAACTAATGAAAAACTGTTTTTT.